The T cell receptor beta chain described here comes from a study of blood T cell repertoires in COVID-19. The table came from immunoSEQ multiplex PCR; TCRdb's copy has only in-frame clones and leaves some out. The data show over 90,000 clones, 85% to 90% seen once. The CDR3 loop spans 17 amino acids. From germline, CDR1 is LGHDT and CDR2 YNNKEL (reference sequence). V lost 2 bases and J lost 7; bases outside the gene matches: 7. Sequenced input: peripheral blood. The receptor was derived from a woman aged 55 to 70 in a cohort sampled during active or convalescent COVID-19. The J gene is TRBJ2-1, the V gene TRBV3-1 (or the pseudogene TRBV3-2), with 14 positions matching TRBD2. The CDR3 reads CASSQWGLAGDSNEQFF. The CDR3 region has the DNA TGTGCCAGCAGCCAATGGGGACTAGCGGGAGATTCTAATGAGCAGTTCTTC.